This is a list of T cell receptor beta chains from one sample in a study of T-cell reconstitution after alpha-beta-depleted transplantation in children. TCRdb re-called the PCR reads with MiXCR, one entry per CDR3 protein. The sample carries some 200,000 distinct CDR3 sequences, 5% to 7.5% recorded once. Source: PBMCs, taken before TCRalphabeta/CD19-depleted stem cell transplant. These receptor sequences come from a girl under three years old with combined immunodeficiency, due to receive a stem cell transplant. Both conserved end residues are part of each CDR3. The D gene is left open where the match is weak. The listing skips clone size in some rows; elsewhere it reads once, few, many or a size class.

v_gene	d_gene	abundance	len	j_gene	CDR3nt	CDR3aa
TRBV28	TRBD1	many	16	TRBJ2-7	TGTGCCAGCAGTTCTCACGACAGGGGAGTCCCCTACGAGCAGTACTTC	CASSSHDRGVPYEQYF
TRBV20-1	TRBD2	many	16	TRBJ2-7	TGCAGTGCTCTAGCCCCCCCGACTAGCGGGGGGTACGAGCAGTACTTC	CSALAPPTSGGYEQYF
TRBV28	-	many	11	TRBJ2-7	TGTGCCAGCAGTACAGTCCGCGAGCAGTACTTC	CASSTVREQYF
TRBV18	-	-	16	TRBJ2-5	TGTGCCAGCTCACCAAGCGGCATCCAGGGACAAGAGACCCAGTACTTC	CASSPSGIQGQETQYF
TRBV29-1	-	-	15	TRBJ2-6	TGCAGCGTTGAAGATCCGGGGGCCGGGGCCAACGTCCTGACTTTC	CSVEDPGAGANVLTF
TRBV5-1	TRBD1	many	13	TRBJ1-1	TGCGCCAGCAGCCCCGGGACAGTCACTGAAGCTTTCTTT	CASSPGTVTEAFF
TRBV4-1	-	many	13	TRBJ1-2	TGCGCCAGCAGCCAAGAAGACAGCTATGGCTACACCTTC	CASSQEDSYGYTF
TRBV7-2	TRBD1	many	16	TRBJ1-5	TGTGCCAGCAGCTTAACAGGGGCTTTAGGCAATCAGCCCCAGCATTTT	CASSLTGALGNQPQHF
TRBV15	-	many	13	TRBJ2-7	TGTGCCACCAGTCCCGGGAGTACCTACGAGCAGTACTTC	CATSPGSTYEQYF
TRBV7-2	-	many	13	TRBJ2-1	TGTGCCAGCAGCTTGGTGACTAACAATGAGCAGTTCTTC	CASSLVTNNEQFF
TRBV7-9	TRBD1	many	17	TRBJ1-1	TGTGCCAGCAGCTTAAATCACAATAGGGGGCGCGACACTGAAGCTTTCTTT	CASSLNHNRGRDTEAFF
TRBV9	TRBD1	-	15	TRBJ2-1	TGTGCCAGCAGCGCCCCGGGACAGGGTTACAATGAGCAGTTCTTC	CASSAPGQGYNEQFF
TRBV29-1	-	many	16	TRBJ2-6	TGCAGCGCTGTGGACAGTCACTCCTCTGGGGCCAACGTCCTGACTTTC	CSAVDSHSSGANVLTF
TRBV5-6	TRBD1	many	14	TRBJ2-7	TGTGCCAGCAGCGAACAGGGGTTCCCCTACGAGCAGTACTTC	CASSEQGFPYEQYF
TRBV12-3/TRBV12-4	-	many	13	TRBJ2-4	TGTGCCAGCAATGACGGTGCCCAAAACATTCAGTACTTC	CASNDGAQNIQYF
TRBV28	-	many	11	TRBJ1-5	TGTGCCAGCAGCCAATATCAGCCCCAGCATTTT	CASSQYQPQHF
TRBV28	TRBD2	many	15	TRBJ2-1	TGTGCCAGCAGTCGGGGGGGGTTCAGCCTGAATGAGCAGTTCTTC	CASSRGGFSLNEQFF
TRBV6-5	-	-	15	TRBJ2-1	TGTGCCAGCAGTTACACGGAGGGTAATTACAATGAGCAGTTCTTC	CASSYTEGNYNEQFF
TRBV20-1	TRBD1	-	17	TRBJ2-7	TGCAGTGCTATAACCCTGGGACAGGGGGATCTTAGCTACGAGCAGTACTTC	CSAITLGQGDLSYEQYF